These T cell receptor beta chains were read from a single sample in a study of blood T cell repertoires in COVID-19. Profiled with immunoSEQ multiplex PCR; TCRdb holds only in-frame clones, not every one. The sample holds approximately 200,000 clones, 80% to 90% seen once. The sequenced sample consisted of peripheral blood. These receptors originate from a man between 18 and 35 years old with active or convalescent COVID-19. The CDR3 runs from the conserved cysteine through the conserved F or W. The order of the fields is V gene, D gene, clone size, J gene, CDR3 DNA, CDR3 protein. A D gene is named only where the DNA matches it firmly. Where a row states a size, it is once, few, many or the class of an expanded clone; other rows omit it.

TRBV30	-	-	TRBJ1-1	TGTGCCTGGAGTTTGGGAGTTCAAACTGAAGCTTTCTTT	CAWSLGVQTEAFF
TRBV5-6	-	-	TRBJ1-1	TGTGCCAGCAGCTTCGACATACGGTCGATGAACACTGAAGCTTTCTTT	CASSFDIRSMNTEAFF
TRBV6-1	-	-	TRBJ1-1	TGTGCCAGCAGTGAAGCGATATTTACAGGGAGGAACACTGAAGCTTTCTTT	CASSEAIFTGRNTEAFF
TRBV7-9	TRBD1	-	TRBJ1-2	TGTGCCAGCAGCCGCACGGACAGGGCGGACGGCTACACCTTC	CASSRTDRADGYTF
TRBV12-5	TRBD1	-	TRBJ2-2	TGTGCTAGTGGTTTGGTACGGAAAGAATTCGACACGGACAGGGGGTCGGACACCGGGGAGCTGTTTTTT	CASGLVRKEFDTDRGSDTGELFF
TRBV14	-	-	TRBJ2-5	TGTGCCAGCAGCCAAGGGTCGGCGGGTCACCGCTCCCAGTACTTC	CASSQGSAGHRSQYF
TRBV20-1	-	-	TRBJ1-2	TGCAGTGTAACAGGGAACTATGGCTACACCTTC	CSVTGNYGYTF
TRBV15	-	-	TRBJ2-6	TGTGCCCTCAGGGACTCTGGGGCCAACGTCCTGACTTTC	CALRDSGANVLTF
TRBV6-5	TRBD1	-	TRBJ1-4	TGTGCCAGCAGTTACTCGCTACAGGGGGTCCGAGACAAACTGTTTTTT	CASSYSLQGVRDKLFF
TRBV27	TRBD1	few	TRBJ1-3	TGTGCCAGCAGCGCTTCGACAGGGACTCCCGCCATATATTTT	CASSASTGTPAIYF
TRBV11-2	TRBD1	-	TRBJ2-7	TGTGCCAGCAGCTTAGATAAGGGACAGGGCTTCGAGCAGTACTTC	CASSLDKGQGFEQYF
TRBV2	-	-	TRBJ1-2	TGTGCCAGCAGTGAAGCGCAGGATGGCTACACCTTC	CASSEAQDGYTF
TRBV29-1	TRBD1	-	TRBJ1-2	TGCAGCGTTGACCCCCCCGTCACAGGGGTAAACTATGGCTACACCTTC	CSVDPPVTGVNYGYTF
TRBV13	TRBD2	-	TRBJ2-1	TGTGCCAGCAGCTTGAGACTAGCGGGCTACAATGAGCAGTTCTTC	CASSLRLAGYNEQFF
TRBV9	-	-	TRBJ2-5	TGTGCCAGCAGCGAACACGAAGAGACCCAGTACTTC	CASSEHEETQYF
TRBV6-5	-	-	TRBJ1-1	TGTGCCAGCAGCCTCCGCGGGAACACTGAAGCTTTCTTT	CASSLRGNTEAFF
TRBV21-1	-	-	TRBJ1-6	TGTGCCAGCAGCTGGAGAGGGGGATCGTGCGGTTCACCCCTCCACTTT	CASSWRGGSCGSPLHF
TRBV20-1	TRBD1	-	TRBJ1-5	TGCAGTGCTAGTGAAGGGGGCCCCAGTCAGCCCCAGCATTTT	CSASEGGPSQPQHF
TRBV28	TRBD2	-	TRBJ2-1	TGTGCCAGCAGTTATGCCGGGGCTAGCGGGAGTTATGAGCAGTTCTTC	CASSYAGASGSYEQFF
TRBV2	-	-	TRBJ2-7	TGTGCCAGCAGTGAGGAGGGACGGATCGCCTACGAGCAGTACTTC	CASSEEGRIAYEQYF